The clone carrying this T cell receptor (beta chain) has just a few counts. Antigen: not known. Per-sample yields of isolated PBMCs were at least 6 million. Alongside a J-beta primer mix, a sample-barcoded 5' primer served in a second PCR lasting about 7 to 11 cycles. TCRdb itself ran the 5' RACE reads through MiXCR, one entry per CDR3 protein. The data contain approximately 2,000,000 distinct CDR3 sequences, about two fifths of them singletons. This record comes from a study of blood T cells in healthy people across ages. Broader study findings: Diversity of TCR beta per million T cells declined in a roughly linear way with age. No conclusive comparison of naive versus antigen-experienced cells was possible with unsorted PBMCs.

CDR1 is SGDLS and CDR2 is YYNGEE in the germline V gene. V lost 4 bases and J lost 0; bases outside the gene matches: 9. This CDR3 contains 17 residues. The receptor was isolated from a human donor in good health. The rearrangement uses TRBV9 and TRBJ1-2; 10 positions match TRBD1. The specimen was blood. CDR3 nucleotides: TGTGCCAGCAGCCCCACCCAGGGACAGGGGACTAACTATGGCTACACCTTC. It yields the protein CASSPTQGQGTNYGYTF. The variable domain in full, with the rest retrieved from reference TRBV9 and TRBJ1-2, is DSGVTQTPKHLITATGQRVTLRCSPRSGDLSVYWYQQSLDQGLQFLIQYYNGEERAKGNILERFSAQQFPDLHSELNLSSLELGDSALYFCASSPTQGQGTNYGYTFGSGTRLTVV.